The 18 T cell receptor beta chains presented below share a single source sample, sequenced in a study of T cells after yellow fever vaccination. Using its own MiXCR run on the 5' RACE reads, TCRdb lists one record per CDR3 protein. The table lists some 400,000 distinct CDR3 sequences, roughly a sixth of them singletons, with about 18% in the top ten. The sample here was PBMCs, taken before the yellow fever booster vaccination. These receptor sequences come from a man aged 18-30 years who received the YFV17D yellow fever vaccine.

This clonotype is a singleton in its sample. The chain recombines TRBV20-1 with TRBJ2-3; tentative D call: TRBD2 (5 bases). The CDR3 loop spans 16 amino acids. Trimming removed 1 base at V and 4 bases at J, with 18 bases between. Germline V lookup: CDR1 DFQATT, CDR2 SNEGSKA (reference sequence). CDR3 in amino acids: CSARVSGLGSSDTQYF. The CDR3 DNA reads as TGCAGTGCTAGAGTCTCGGGATTAGGTTCCTCAGATACGCAGTATTTT.

There are a few counts of this clonotype. The chain recombines TRBV15 with TRBJ1-5; D call uncertain. The CDR3 spans 15 residues. The V end lost 0 bases, the J end lost 5 bases, and 11 bases lay between the germline ends. CDR1 is LNHNV and CDR2 is YYDKDF in the germline V gene (reference sequence). As DNA, the CDR3 is TGTGCCACCAGCAGAGATACTAGAGTTTATCAGCCCCAGCATTTT. This translates into CATSRDTRVYQPQHF.

The chain links TRBV3-1 to TRBJ1-4; D is ambiguous. CDR1 and CDR2 (germline): LGHDT, YNNKEL (reference sequence). Deletions cut 1 base from V and 8 bases from J, with 14 bases between. The CDR3 contains 15 residues. CDR3 sequence (DNA): TGTGCCAGCAGCCAAGTAGTCAACCGCGGGGAAAAACTGTTTTTT. This translates into CASSQVVNRGEKLFF.

The chain carries TRBV7-2 and TRBJ1-2, with D possibly being TRBD1 (5 bases). The V gene lost 5 bases and the J gene lost 4 bases, with 11 bases spanning the gap. This CDR3 has 13 amino acids. CDR1 and CDR2 from the germline V gene are SGHTA and FQGNSA. The CDR3 loop reads CASSPDKGYGYTF. The CDR3, as DNA: TGTGCCAGCAGCCCGGACAAGGGCTATGGCTACACCTTC.

The chain joins TRBV29-1 to TRBJ1-2; weak D call: TRBD1 (5 bases). CDR3 length: 11 amino acids. The germline V and J ends were trimmed by 7 bases and 2 bases, with 8 bases remaining between them. Germline CDR1 reads SQVTM; CDR2 reads ANQGSEA. CDR3 sequence reads: CSARENYGYTF. Written as DNA, the CDR3 is TGCAGCGCCAGGGAGAACTATGGCTACACCTTC.

This clonotype showed up just a few times. The J gene is TRBJ2-5, the V gene TRBV28; TRBD2 agrees at 13 bases. The CDR3 runs to 15 residues. The V gene end was trimmed by 5 bases and the J gene end by 3 bases; junction bases not matched to a gene: 3. Germline values: CDR1 MDHEN, CDR2 SYDVKM. The CDR3 DNA reads as TGTGCCAGCAGTACCGGACTAGCGGGGGAAGAGACCCAGTACTTC. Encoded protein: CASSTGLAGEETQYF. Variable domain in full (rest from reference TRBV28 and TRBJ2-5): DVKVTQSSRYLVKRTGEKVFLECVQDMDHENMFWYRQDPGLGLRLIYFSYDVKMKEKGDIPEGYSVSREKKERFSLILESASTNQTSMYLCASSTGLAGEETQYFGPGTRLLVL.

The chain's CDR3 is CASSVTHGGPSDTQYF. For the CDR3, the DNA is TGTGCCAGCAGCGTAACACACGGGGGGCCCTCAGATACGCAGTATTTT. The V gene is TRBV6-5, the J gene TRBJ2-3, with D possibly matching TRBD2 (7 bases). The ends were cut back, 6 bases at V and 4 bases at J, with 20 bases in the middle. The CDR3 is 16 residues long. Germline values: CDR1 MNHEY, CDR2 SVGAGI.

This clonotype was picked up many times. The chain has TRBV7-3 and TRBJ2-1; 10 bases are shared with TRBD2. Germline CDR1 reads SGHTA; CDR2 reads FQGTGA. The CDR3 is made up of 16 amino acids. V was clipped by 2 bases and J by 8 bases; unmatched bases: 9. The DNA of the CDR3 is TGTGCCAGCAGCTTATCTCTAGCGGGGGCTAAGGATGAGCAGTTCTTC. Translation gives CASSLSLAGAKDEQFF.

The chain joins TRBV29-1 to TRBJ2-7; D is unclear. CDR3 length equals 13 residues. The V end was cut by 5 bases, the J end by 3 bases, with 14 bases between. Germline V gives CDR1 SQVTM, CDR2 ANQGSEA. This CDR3 is CSVLGFENYEQYF. The CDR3 DNA reads as TGCAGCGTTTTGGGATTTGAGAACTACGAGCAGTACTTC.

This clonotype came up a few times. The V gene is TRBV7-9, the J gene TRBJ1-4, with D tentatively TRBD1 (5 bases). Germline V gene sequence: CDR1 SEHNR, CDR2 FQNEAQ (reference sequence). This CDR3 is built from 15 residues. V lost 4 bases and J lost 11, with 20 bases in between. Here the CDR3 reads CASSSPNRGIRKLFF. CDR3 nucleotides: TGTGCCAGCAGCTCACCCAATCGGGGGATCAGGAAACTGTTTTTT.

This clonotype was seen more than once but under ten times. V and J are TRBV6-2 or TRBV6-3 and TRBJ1-5, with a tentative D call TRBD1 (5 bases). Germline lookup yields CDR1 MNHEY and CDR2 SVGEGT. This CDR3 has 18 residues. Trimming took off 0 bases at V and 3 bases at J, with 18 bases between the two ends. Here the CDR3 DNA reads TGTGCCAGCAGTTACTCTGTTGGGGCGGCTGCCTTCAATCAGCCCCAGCATTTT. Protein: CASSYSVGAAAFNQPQHF.

This chain joins TRBV5-1 and TRBJ2-2; D perhaps matches TRBD1 (7 bases). V lost 4 bases, J lost 1 base, and 11 bases lay in between. The length of the CDR3 is 15 residues. Germline CDR1 is SGHRS and CDR2 is YFSETQ. In DNA form, the CDR3 reads TGCGCCAGCAGCCGCGGGACAGTGAACACCGGGGAGCTGTTTTTT. Its protein is CASSRGTVNTGELFF.

This sequence joins TRBV15 and TRBJ1-1, with 9 bases that match TRBD1. The V gene end was trimmed by 8 bases and the J gene end by 0 bases; junction bases not matched to a gene: 13. CDR1 LNHNV and CDR2 YYDKDF come from the germline V gene (reference sequence). The CDR3 runs 17 residues. The CDR3 DNA sequence: TGTGCCACCCAACAGGGGGCCCGAGGCCTGCTGAACACTGAAGCTTTCTTT. Translating it yields CATQQGARGLLNTEAFF.

This chain connects TRBV7-9 to TRBJ1-5, with a possible D match to TRBD1 (6 bases). This CDR3 region has 15 residues. CDR1 is SEHNR, CDR2 FQNEAQ, per germline (reference sequence). Trimming took off 5 bases at V and 3 bases at J, with 14 bases between the two ends. The chain's CDR3 is CASSPGVGFNQPQHF. The CDR3 nucleotides read TGTGCCAGCAGCCCAGGGGTGGGTTTCAATCAGCCCCAGCATTTT.

This clonotype was detected many times. The V gene is TRBV28, the J gene TRBJ1-2; D is undetermined. Germline CDR1 MDHEN, CDR2 SYDVKM. This CDR3 is 12 amino acids long. Trimming took off 6 bases at V and 5 bases at J, with 10 bases between the two ends. The CDR3 loop reads CASSTERYGYTF. In DNA, the CDR3 is TGTGCCAGCAGCACGGAGCGATATGGCTACACCTTC.

The chain employs TRBV27 and TRBJ1-1; D gene ambiguous. Between the trimmed V and J ends, which lost 5 bases and 1 base, there was a span of 11 bases. The CDR3 is made up of 14 amino acids. The germline CDR1 and CDR2 sequences are MNHEY and SMNVEV (reference sequence). The CDR3 loop is CASSARWENTEAFF. DNA for the CDR3: TGTGCCAGCAGTGCTCGATGGGAGAACACTGAAGCTTTCTTT.

The chain has TRBV5-1 and TRBJ2-2, with 8 bases fitting TRBD2. CDR3 size: 14 residues. The germline CDR1 and CDR2 sequences are SGHRS and YFSETQ. After removal of 4 bases from V and 6 bases from J, the junction contained 5 bases not matched to a gene. CDR3 bases: TGCGCCAGCAGCGCGGGACTAGACGCCGGGGAGCTGTTTTTT. It codes for CASSAGLDAGELFF.

This clonotype was recorded a few times. The chain couples TRBV20-1 to TRBJ2-7; perhaps TRBD2 as D (5 bases). The CDR3 has 14 residues. From germline, CDR1 is DFQATT and CDR2 SNEGSKA (reference sequence). V was trimmed by 3 bases and J by 2 bases, leaving 14 bases between them. As DNA, the CDR3 is TGCAGTGCTAGCGGCCAGGACGGGACCTACGAGCAGTACTTC. This encodes CSASGQDGTYEQYF.